This T cell receptor (beta chain) was sequenced in a study of Graves' ophthalmopathy and Graves' hyperthyroidism. Amplified TCR beta CDR3 regions were obtained using RNA transcripts as template. The first-round RT-PCR employed HTBI primers together with the Qiagen OneStep RT-PCR kit. A multiplex PCR was then performed as the second round. TCRdb passed the multiplex PCR reads through MiXCR, listing each CDR3 protein once. The table records about 390,000 distinct CDR3 sequences, 15% of them present only once. The sample holds many counts of this clonotype. Its antigen is still unknown. Hyperthyroidism counted as stable given no ophthalmopathy within 18 months of follow-up. The junction had 6 bases not matched to a gene; V was cut back by 7 bases and J by 5 bases. The CDR3 is made up of 15 amino acids. Notes on the study in general: Most clonotypes expanded in thyroid above 0.001 frequency were present in blood too.

The TCR originated in a woman aged 18-29 years with stable Graves' hyperthyroidism. The specimen was peripheral blood. The chain links TRBV12-3 or TRBV12-4 to TRBJ2-2; 11 bases match TRBD1. The CDR3 spells CASISDRGRTGELFF. In DNA form, the CDR3 reads TGTGCCAGCATCTCGGACAGGGGGCGGACCGGGGAGCTGTTTTTT.